Presented here are 30 T cell receptor beta chains from one specimen sequenced in a study of OX40 agonist ivuxolimab in advanced cancers. The table came from immunoSEQ multiplex PCR; TCRdb's copy has only in-frame clones and leaves some out. The sample lists tens of thousands of clones, over 80% occurring once. This sample comprised CD4+ or CD8+ T cells sorted from blood, obtained in a trial of the OX40 agonist ivuxolimab. All receptors derive from an adult with an advanced solid tumor such as melanoma, head and neck, liver or kidney cancer.

This chain joins TRBV6-6 and TRBJ2-5; the match to TRBD1 covers 9 bases. Germline CDR1 and CDR2: MNHNY and SVGAGI (reference sequence). With 5 bases clipped from V and 4 bases from J, the junction kept 2 bases outside the gene matches. The CDR3 contains 13 residues. As DNA, the CDR3 is TGTGCCAGCAGTACAGGGGGCGTAGAGACCCAGTACTTC. This translates into CASSTGGVETQYF.

On this clone: The same CDR3 arises from other DNA sequences in this sample as well. This chain uses TRBV7-9 with TRBJ2-1; tentative D call: TRBD1 (6 bases). The CDR3 length is 14 residues. V was shortened by 4 bases and J by 11 bases, with 18 bases between the two germline ends. The V gene's germline CDR1 is SEHNR and CDR2 FQNEAQ (reference sequence). The CDR3, as DNA: TGTGCCAGCAGCTCCCTAGGAGTGCAGGGGAAGCAGTTCTTC. It yields the protein CASSSLGVQGKQFF.

The V call is TRBV7-9, the J call TRBJ1-1; D uncertain. Trimming stripped 5 bases from V and 0 bases from J, with 7 bases between. Germline CDR1 is SEHNR and CDR2 is FQNEAQ (reference sequence). The CDR3 covers 13 residues. This CDR3 reads CASSPVLNTEAFF. CDR3 nucleotide sequence: TGTGCCAGCAGCCCTGTCTTGAACACTGAAGCTTTCTTT.

The rearrangement uses TRBV2 and TRBJ1-5; 8 bases map to TRBD1. Germline V gene sequence: CDR1 SNHLY, CDR2 FYNNEI. V gave up 10 bases and J gave up 2 bases; unmatched junction bases: 7. The CDR3 has 14 amino acids. For the CDR3, the DNA is TGTGCCACAAGACAGGGGCTCGGCAATCAGCCCCAGCATTTT. It is translated as CATRQGLGNQPQHF.

The chain links TRBV4-3 to TRBJ1-1, with D possibly TRBD1 on 6 matching bases. Germline assignment: CDR1 LGHNA and CDR2 YSLEER. The CDR3 has 15 residues. V lost 0 bases and J 6 bases, leaving 14 bases between the germline ends. The CDR3 coding sequence is TGCGCCAGCAGCCAAGATCGCCAGGGGTACTCTGAAGCTTTCTTT. Amino acid sequence: CASSQDRQGYSEAFF.

The chain joins TRBV4-3 to TRBJ1-3; D is undetermined. The CDR3 is made up of 20 amino acids. Germline assignment: CDR1 LGHNA and CDR2 YSLEER. V lost 4 bases and J lost 0, with 25 bases in between. Here the CDR3 reads CASSPAAAGGVSDSGNTIYF. CDR3 coding DNA: TGCGCCAGCAGCCCAGCGGCGGCAGGTGGGGTTTCTGACTCTGGAAACACCATATATTTT.

This clone showed up just once. The J gene is TRBJ1-4, the V gene TRBV28; D gene uncertain. The CDR3 sequence is 14 residues long. V lost 5 bases and J lost 8, with 15 bases in between. Looked up from germline, CDR1 is MDHEN and CDR2 is SYDVKM. CDR3 amino acids: CASSPRAGFEKLFF. The CDR3 DNA reads TGTGCCAGCAGTCCCCGGGCGGGCTTCGAAAAACTGTTTTTT.

V usage is TRBV6-6 and J usage is TRBJ2-1, with 8 nucleotides matching TRBD2. Germline values: CDR1 MNHNY, CDR2 SVGAGI (reference sequence). The CDR3 runs to 14 residues. J was trimmed by 7 bases and V by 5 bases; bases with no gene match: 7. The CDR3 here is CASSQAGVFNEQFF. The CDR3 nucleotides read TGTGCCAGCAGTCAAGCGGGAGTATTTAATGAGCAGTTCTTC.

The chain is built from TRBV4-3 and TRBJ2-2; D is unresolved. V was pared by 0 bases and J by 0 bases, with 5 bases between. CDR1 LGHNA and CDR2 YSLEER come from the germline V gene. This CDR3 has 15 residues. CDR3 amino acids: CASSQEIANTGELFF. The CDR3 nucleotides read TGCGCCAGCAGCCAAGAAATAGCGAACACCGGGGAGCTGTTTTTT.

The chain is built from TRBV6-5 and TRBJ1-2; possible D gene TRBD1, 6 bases. This CDR3 has 14 amino acids. Germline V CDR1 and CDR2: MNHEY, SVGAGI. V lost 4 bases and J 3 bases, leaving 12 bases between the germline ends. The chain's CDR3 is CASSLGAPDYGYTF. The CDR3 bases are TGTGCCAGCAGTTTGGGGGCCCCTGACTATGGCTACACCTTC.

The rearrangement joins TRBV30 to TRBJ1-3, with D uncertain. The CDR3 extends over 13 amino acids. The V end was cut by 4 bases, the J end by 4 bases, with 11 bases between. Germline CDR1 is GTSNPN and CDR2 is SVGIG (reference sequence). This CDR3 is CAWTSAMGNTIYF. CDR3 nucleotide sequence: TGTGCCTGGACATCCGCCATGGGAAACACCATATATTTT.

J is TRBJ1-1 and V is TRBV4-3; 7 bases fit TRBD1. The CDR3 has 13 amino acids. Germline V lookup: CDR1 LGHNA, CDR2 YSLEER. Unmatched junction bases numbered 3, after V lost 0 bases and J lost 8 bases. The CDR3 loop is CASSQDLDREAFF. CDR3 DNA: TGCGCCAGCAGCCAAGACCTGGACAGGGAAGCTTTCTTT.

The chain links TRBV4-3 to TRBJ1-4; D may be TRBD1 (5 bases). CDR3 size: 17 residues. The ends were cut back, 0 bases at V and 8 bases at J, with 19 bases in the middle. Looked up from germline, CDR1 is LGHNA and CDR2 is YSLEER. CDR3 loop: CASSQDSMRGQGEKLFF. CDR3 nucleotides: TGCGCCAGCAGCCAAGATTCTATGAGGGGCCAAGGGGAAAAACTGTTTTTT.

The chain recombines TRBV9 with TRBJ2-3, with 9 nucleotides matching TRBD2. This CDR3 is 16 amino acids long. The J segment lost 4 bases and the V segment lost 3 bases, leaving 9 bases of the junction unmatched. CDR1 and CDR2 (germline): SGDLS, YYNGEE. The CDR3 reads CASSASGTSFADTQYF. The CDR3 bases are TGTGCCAGCAGCGCCTCCGGGACTAGCTTCGCAGATACGCAGTATTTT.

The chain employs TRBV4-1 and TRBJ1-2, with D maybe TRBD1 (5 bases). The CDR3 sequence is 15 residues long. Germline lookup yields CDR1 MGHRA and CDR2 YSYEKL. Between the trimmed V and J ends, which lost 3 bases and 2 bases, there was a span of 13 bases. The CDR3 here is CASSQMGGDNYGYTF. In DNA, the CDR3 is TGCGCCAGCAGCCAGATGGGTGGGGACAACTATGGCTACACCTTC.

The chain carries TRBV27 and TRBJ1-2; D call uncertain. The CDR3 extends over 12 amino acids. The germline gives CDR1 MNHEY, CDR2 SMNVEV (reference sequence). The ends were cut back, 5 bases at V and 8 bases at J, with 12 bases in the middle. The CDR3 DNA follows: TGTGCCAGCAGTAGAAGCGGGGTCGGCTACACCTTC. It yields the protein CASSRSGVGYTF.

J is TRBJ2-1 and V is TRBV6-5; D not resolved. This CDR3 region has 13 residues. V shed 0 bases and J shed 5 bases, with 5 bases lying between them. CDR1 and CDR2 (germline): MNHEY, SVGAGI. The CDR3 reads CASSYSWDNEQFF. CDR3 DNA: TGTGCCAGCAGTTACTCGTGGGACAATGAGCAGTTCTTC.

The chain couples TRBV7-9 to TRBJ2-7, with D unresolved. Germline V lookup: CDR1 SEHNR, CDR2 FQNEAQ (reference sequence). Deletions cut 5 bases from V and 4 bases from J, with 15 bases between. There are 14 residues in the CDR3. The CDR3 coding sequence is TGTGCCAGCAGCGCACCCCTAGGCGGATACGAGCAGTACTTC. It codes for CASSAPLGGYEQYF. The whole variable domain, remainder taken from reference TRBV7-9 and TRBJ2-7, is DTGVSQNPRHKITKRGQNVTFRCDPISEHNRLYWYRQTLGQGPEFLTYFQNEAQLEKSRLLSDRFSAERPKGSFSTLEIQRTEQGDSAMYLCASSAPLGGYEQYFGPGTRLTVT.

The J gene is TRBJ2-3, the V gene TRBV5-4, with 9 bases matching TRBD2. CDR1 SGHNT and CDR2 YYREEE come from the germline V gene (reference sequence). This CDR3 is 15 amino acids long. Unmatched junction bases numbered 3, after V lost 2 bases and J lost 2 bases. CDR3: CASSLAGGTTDTQYF. The CDR3 DNA is TGTGCCAGCAGCTTAGCGGGAGGAACCACAGATACGCAGTATTTT.

This chain uses TRBV2 with TRBJ1-5; 7 positions match TRBD1. The CDR3 length is 15 residues. Germline loops: CDR1 SNHLY, CDR2 FYNNEI. V lost 4 bases to trimming and J lost 3 bases; unmatched junction nucleotides: 6. CDR3: CASSVWGTDNQPQHF. CDR3 in DNA: TGTGCCAGCAGTGTCTGGGGGACAGACAATCAGCCCCAGCATTTT.

The gene calls are TRBV7-9 and TRBJ2-7; D is unclear. Trimming left V 3 bases short and J 6 bases short, with 15 bases between. The CDR3 covers 14 residues. The germline CDR1 and CDR2 sequences are SEHNR and FQNEAQ (reference sequence). The CDR3 DNA reads as TGTGCCAGCAGCTTGGGAAGGCCAGATGGCGAGCAGTACTTC. Its translation: CASSLGRPDGEQYF.

This chain links TRBV19 with TRBJ2-2; either TRBD1 or TRBD2 may fit D (5 bases each). The CDR3 consists of 14 residues. The germline V gene has CDR1 LNHDA and CDR2 SQIVND (reference sequence). V was cut by 3 bases and J by 6 bases, with 11 bases left in between. The CDR3 sequence is CASSIEGSSGELFF. The CDR3 DNA reads TGTGCCAGTAGTATTGAGGGGTCGTCCGGGGAGCTGTTTTTT.

This clone is a singleton in its sample. The genes are TRBV11-1 and TRBJ2-1; tentative D call: TRBD1 (6 bases). The CDR3 has 15 amino acids. V gave up 7 bases and J gave up 6 bases, with 19 bases separating them. CDR1 and CDR2 from the germline V gene are SGHAT and FQDESV (reference sequence). The CDR3 reads CASTTGLSLFNEQFF. The CDR3 DNA reads TGTGCCAGCACCACAGGGTTGTCGCTTTTCAATGAGCAGTTCTTC.

V usage is TRBV7-9 and J usage is TRBJ1-3; D remains unclear. The germline CDR1 and CDR2 sequences are SEHNR and FQNEAQ (reference sequence). V lost 7 bases and J 0 bases, leaving 10 bases between the germline ends. The CDR3 is made up of 14 amino acids. CDR3 in DNA: TGTGCCAGCACTACAGAATTCTCTGGAAACACCATATATTTT. It specifies CASTTEFSGNTIYF.

The CDR3 here is CASMKQTGGEETQYF. CDR3 bases: TGTGCCAGCATGAAGCAGACAGGGGGAGAAGAGACCCAGTACTTC. The chain has TRBV28 and TRBJ2-5; 9 positions match TRBD1. This CDR3 is 15 amino acids long. J was trimmed by 3 bases and V by 7 bases; bases with no gene match: 9. CDR1 is MDHEN, CDR2 SYDVKM, per germline.

The rearrangement uses TRBV27 and TRBJ2-3; TRBD2 agrees at 8 bases. CDR1 and CDR2 (germline): MNHEY, SMNVEV (reference sequence). The CDR3 runs to 15 residues. Losses at the gene ends were 10 bases for V and 3 bases for J; bases not matched to a gene: 12. CDR3 bases: TGTGCCACCACGAGTTTAGCGGGATTGACAGATACGCAGTATTTT. This gives the protein CATTSLAGLTDTQYF.

V and J are TRBV30 and TRBJ1-5; D is unresolved. The CDR3 runs 13 residues. Germline values: CDR1 GTSNPN, CDR2 SVGIG (reference sequence). V was pared by 2 bases and J by 7 bases, with 12 bases between. In nucleotides, the CDR3 is TGTGCCTGGAGTCCTAGAGGTGGGCAGCCCCAGCATTTT. Amino acids: CAWSPRGGQPQHF.

The CDR3 DNA is TGTGCCATCAGTGAGCCGGAAGCATTCTACGAGCAGTACTTC. It codes for CAISEPEAFYEQYF. This sequence joins TRBV10-3 and TRBJ2-7; no clear D gene. CDR1 is ENHRY and CDR2 is SYGVKD in the germline V gene. Trimming cost V 2 bases and J 3 bases, with 11 bases left between them. CDR3 size: 14 residues.

This chain connects TRBV2 to TRBJ2-1; TRBD2 is a possible D gene (5 bases). The V and J ends lost 8 bases and 8 bases respectively, with 13 bases between them. Germline V CDR1 and CDR2: SNHLY, FYNNEI. The CDR3 is made up of 12 amino acids. The CDR3 loop reads CASRGSEDEQFF. The CDR3 DNA is TGTGCCAGCCGGGGTTCCGAGGATGAGCAGTTCTTC.

This chain links TRBV7-9 with TRBJ2-1; D is possibly TRBD1 or TRBD2 (5 bases each). Germline CDR1 and CDR2: SEHNR and FQNEAQ (reference sequence). Trimming removed 4 bases from V and 4 bases from J, with 14 bases in between. The CDR3 runs to 15 residues. CDR3 coding DNA: TGTGCCAGCAGCTACACGGTGGGGGAGTACAATGAGCAGTTCTTC. Its translation: CASSYTVGEYNEQFF.